A single sample gave rise to the 27 T cell receptor beta chains below, sequenced in a study of T-cell memory formation after mild COVID-19. TCRdb ran MiXCR on the 5' RACE reads and lists one entry per CDR3 protein. The data contain some 43,000 distinct CDR3 sequences, approximately 6.5% of them singletons. The sample consisted of PBMCs or a T cell subset sorted from them (not recorded which). These receptors came from an adult who had mild COVID-19 (a few samples of this study predate the infection). Cell type and time point are not known.

This clonotype occurred a few times. J is TRBJ2-1 and V is TRBV2, with 7 bases that match TRBD2. V lost 8 bases and J lost 10; bases outside the gene matches: 14. CDR3 length: 14 residues. Germline V lookup: CDR1 SNHLY, CDR2 FYNNEI. The CDR3 DNA reads as TGTGCCAGCGTAGGTCTAGCGGACGCCCAAGAGCAGTTCTTC. It codes for CASVGLADAQEQFF.

The table lists this clonotype with a few counts. The rearrangement joins TRBV7-9 to TRBJ1-5; tentative D call: TRBD1 (5 bases). This CDR3 contains 14 residues. Germline V lookup: CDR1 SEHNR, CDR2 FQNEAQ (reference sequence). Trimming took 2 bases from V and 7 from J, leaving 12 bases between them. The CDR3 DNA is TGTGCCAGCAGCTTAAACACGGGGGGACAGCCCCAGCATTTT. It specifies CASSLNTGGQPQHF.

There are many counts of this clonotype. The J gene is TRBJ1-1, the V gene TRBV5-1, with D uncertain. V shed 2 bases and J shed 2 bases, with 10 bases lying between them. This CDR3 is built from 14 residues. Germline V lookup: CDR1 SGHRS, CDR2 YFSETQ. Written as DNA, the CDR3 is TGCGCCAGCAGCTTTGATGGCAGCAACACTGAAGCTTTCTTT. Its protein product is CASSFDGSNTEAFF.

At least ten counts were recorded for this clonotype. The rearrangement uses TRBV7-2 and TRBJ2-7; 10 bases match TRBD1. Germline V gene sequence: CDR1 SGHTA, CDR2 FQGNSA. The CDR3 has 13 residues. With 5 bases clipped from V and 2 bases from J, the junction kept 0 bases outside the gene matches. Written as DNA, the CDR3 is TGTGCCAGCAGCGGACAGGGGGCCTACGAGCAGTACTTC. Translation: CASSGQGAYEQYF. The full variable domain, completed using reference TRBV7-2 and TRBJ2-7, is GAGVSQSPSNKVTEKGKDVELRCDPISGHTALYWYRQSLGQGLEFLIYFQGNSAPDKSGLPSDRFSAERTGGSVSTLTIQRTQQEDSAVYLCASSGQGAYEQYFGPGTRLTVT.

The gene calls are TRBV23-1 and TRBJ2-1; D not resolved. TRBV23-1 qualifies as an ORF whose function is uncertain. The V end lost 6 bases, the J end lost 1 base, and 7 bases lay between the germline ends. The CDR3 extends over 13 amino acids. The chain's CDR3 is CASRKESYNEQFF. CDR3 sequence (DNA): TGCGCCAGCAGAAAGGAATCCTACAATGAGCAGTTCTTC.

The chain has TRBV27 and TRBJ2-7; TRBD1 matches 11 bases. Germline V gene sequence: CDR1 MNHEY, CDR2 SMNVEV (reference sequence). This CDR3 has 15 residues. Losses at the gene ends were 3 bases for V and 4 bases for J; bases not matched to a gene: 5. CDR3 residues: CASSFLGQGAYEQYF. Here the CDR3 DNA reads TGTGCCAGCAGTTTTCTAGGACAGGGGGCTTACGAGCAGTACTTC.

This clonotype was observed a few times. The rearrangement joins TRBV18 to TRBJ2-5, with D possibly being TRBD1 (5 bases). From germline, CDR1 is KGHSH and CDR2 LQKENI. V lost 2 bases and J 1 base, leaving 26 bases between the germline ends. This CDR3 contains 20 residues. The CDR3 DNA sequence: TGTGCCAGCTCACCATCCTCTCTTGGCAGGGCAAAGCGTATCCAAGAGACCCAGTACTTC. This sequence encodes CASSPSSLGRAKRIQETQYF.

The rearrangement links TRBV7-8 to TRBJ2-1; D ambiguous. CDR3 length: 16 residues. Germline loops: CDR1 SGHVS, CDR2 FQNEAQ. V dropped 8 bases and J dropped 0 bases, with 17 bases sitting between them. The CDR3 nucleotides are TGTGCCAGCCTCAAGGGTGTGGGAAGCTCCTACAATGAGCAGTTCTTC. As protein: CASLKGVGSSYNEQFF.

This clonotype was picked up a small number of times. This sequence joins TRBV5-1 and TRBJ2-5, with TRBD1 identical over 8 bases. With V trimmed by 0 bases and J by 2 bases, 0 bases remained unmatched. Germline V gene sequence: CDR1 SGHRS, CDR2 YFSETQ. The CDR3 covers 14 residues. CDR3 residues: CASSLGTGQETQYF. Written as DNA, the CDR3 is TGCGCCAGCAGCTTGGGGACAGGGCAAGAGACCCAGTACTTC. Based on the CDR3 plus reference TRBV5-1 and TRBJ2-5, the full variable domain is KAGVTQTPRYLIKTRGQQVTLSCSPISGHRSVSWYQQTPGQGLQFLFEYFSETQRNKGNFPGRFSGRQFSNSRSEMNVSTLELGDSALYLCASSLGTGQETQYFGPGTRLLVL.

This clonotype has at least ten counts. The chain uses TRBV29-1 and TRBJ2-7; no clear D gene. Germline loops: CDR1 SQVTM, CDR2 ANQGSEA. There are 11 residues in the CDR3. V shed 2 bases and J shed 1 base, with 3 bases lying between them. The CDR3 reads CSVELSYEQYF. In nucleotides, the CDR3 is TGCAGCGTTGAATTGTCCTACGAGCAGTACTTC.

The chain employs TRBV6-1 and TRBJ1-2; no clear D. The V gene lost 3 bases and the J gene lost 11 bases, with 7 bases spanning the gap. The CDR3 contains 10 residues. Germline V gene sequence: CDR1 MNHNS, CDR2 SASEGT. Here the CDR3 reads CASSDFGYTF. CDR3 nucleotides: TGTGCCAGCAGTGACTTTGGGTACACCTTC.

This clonotype has ten or more counts. The chain carries TRBV5-1 and TRBJ1-2, with D perhaps matching TRBD1 (6 bases). Trimming cost V 3 bases and J 3 bases, with 12 bases left between them. The CDR3 is 14 amino acids. Germline CDR1 reads SGHRS; CDR2 reads YFSETQ. The CDR3 sequence is CASSSWDTYYGYTF. DNA for the CDR3: TGCGCCAGCAGCTCATGGGACACATACTATGGCTACACCTTC.

This clonotype turned up a few times. In nucleotides, the CDR3 is TGTGCCAGCAGCGGAATCACAGGGGACTACTACGAGCAGTACTTC. Protein product: CASSGITGDYYEQYF. This chain connects TRBV7-9 to TRBJ2-7, with D perhaps TRBD1 or TRBD2 (7 bases each). V lost 5 bases and J 3 bases, leaving 17 bases between the germline ends. This CDR3 spans 15 amino acids. Germline CDR1 reads SEHNR; CDR2 reads FQNEAQ (reference sequence).

In its sample, this clonotype was seen many times. The rearrangement joins TRBV5-4 to TRBJ2-2; D gene ambiguous. This CDR3 is built from 15 residues. Germline CDR1 is SGHNT and CDR2 is YYREEE (reference sequence). V was clipped by 0 bases and J by 7 bases, with 13 bases between them. In DNA form, the CDR3 reads TGTGCCAGCAGCTTGGACACTGTGGGCAGCGGGGAGCTGTTTTTT. Amino acid sequence: CASSLDTVGSGELFF.

Only a few counts were recorded for this clonotype. The chain uses TRBV5-6 and TRBJ1-3; D call uncertain. The germline CDR1 and CDR2 sequences are SGHDT and YYEEEE. The CDR3 length is 19 residues. V lost 0 bases and J lost 0, with 19 bases in between. This CDR3 reads CASSLVAWAGEVSGNTIYF. In DNA, the CDR3 is TGTGCCAGCAGCTTGGTAGCCTGGGCAGGTGAGGTCTCTGGAAACACCATATATTTT. Supplemented by reference TRBV5-6 and TRBJ1-3, the full variable domain reads DAGVTQSPTHLIKTRGQQVTLRCSPKSGHDTVSWYQQALGQGPQFIFQYYEEEERQRGNFPDRFSGHQFPNYSSELNVNALLLGDSALYLCASSLVAWAGEVSGNTIYFGEGSWLTVV.

This chain joins TRBV18 and TRBJ1-2; D is unresolved. Between the trimmed V and J ends, which lost 6 bases and 3 bases, there was a span of 11 bases. In germline, CDR1 is KGHSH, CDR2 LQKENI. This CDR3 contains 13 residues. The CDR3 reads CASSETSDYGYTF. CDR3 coding DNA: TGTGCCAGCTCCGAAACCTCCGACTATGGCTACACCTTC.

V gene TRBV6-5 combines with J gene TRBJ1-1; no clear D gene. CDR1 and CDR2 from the germline V gene are MNHEY and SVGAGI. The V and J ends lost 2 bases and 7 bases respectively, with 8 bases between them. This CDR3 contains 12 residues. CDR3 nucleotides: TGTGCCAGCAGTTACGTGCGTGGTGAAGCTTTCTTT. Residues: CASSYVRGEAFF.

The sample holds many counts of this clonotype. This rearrangement joins TRBV5-1 to TRBJ2-5; D call uncertain. From germline, CDR1 is SGHRS and CDR2 YFSETQ. Trimming removed 4 bases from V and 1 base from J, with 17 bases in between. CDR3 length: 16 residues. CDR3 amino acids: CASSPGPFIGQETQYF. CDR3 sequence (DNA): TGCGCCAGCAGCCCTGGACCTTTTATCGGCCAAGAGACCCAGTACTTC.

This clonotype was recorded many times. The V call is TRBV12-3 or TRBV12-4, the J call TRBJ1-1, with TRBD1 as a possible D gene (6 bases). Between the trimmed V and J ends, which lost 1 base and 2 bases, there was a span of 11 bases. This CDR3 region has 15 residues. This CDR3 reads CASSLGGQRNTEAFF. DNA of the CDR3: TGTGCCAGCAGTTTAGGGGGACAAAGAAACACTGAAGCTTTCTTT.

Ten or more counts support this clonotype. V and J are TRBV10-3 and TRBJ1-1; 8 nucleotides agree with TRBD1. Germline values: CDR1 ENHRY, CDR2 SYGVKD. This CDR3 spans 14 amino acids. With 6 bases clipped from V and 3 bases from J, the junction kept 6 bases outside the gene matches. The CDR3 DNA sequence: TGTGCCATCAGCCGGCAGGGGGCGGACACTGAAGCTTTCTTT. Protein sequence: CAISRQGADTEAFF.

This clonotype was recorded many times. CDR3 loop: CASSLGSGGNQPQHF. The DNA of the CDR3 is TGTGCCAGCAGCTTAGGGTCCGGAGGGAATCAGCCCCAGCATTTT. The chain joins TRBV7-2 to TRBJ1-5, with no clear D. The CDR3 contains 15 residues. V was trimmed by 1 base and J by 4 bases, leaving 11 bases between them. Germline-derived CDR1 and CDR2 are SGHTA and FQGNSA.

In this sample, this clonotype turned up many times. V and J are TRBV20-1 and TRBJ1-1; possible D gene TRBD1, 5 bases. The germline CDR1 and CDR2 sequences are DFQATT and SNEGSKA (reference sequence). The CDR3 spans 17 residues. Trimming took 0 bases from V and 0 from J, leaving 17 bases between them. This CDR3 reads CSARDLAAGRMNTEAFF. DNA for the CDR3: TGCAGTGCTAGAGATCTGGCGGCAGGGAGGATGAACACTGAAGCTTTCTTT.

The V call is TRBV6-5, the J call TRBJ2-7; 7 bases map to TRBD2. In germline, CDR1 is MNHEY, CDR2 SVGAGI. This CDR3 has 13 amino acids. J was trimmed by 6 bases and V by 6 bases; bases with no gene match: 8. The CDR3 spells CASSSGLEVEQYF. The DNA of the CDR3 is TGTGCCAGCAGCTCCGGACTAGAAGTCGAGCAGTACTTC.

This rearrangement joins TRBV6-2 or TRBV6-3 to TRBJ2-5; possible D gene TRBD2, 6 bases. The CDR3 contains 15 residues. Between the trimmed V and J ends, which lost 0 bases and 4 bases, there was a span of 12 bases. Germline V gives CDR1 MNHEY, CDR2 SVGEGT. The CDR3 DNA is TGTGCCAGCAGTTACTCGACGACTAGAAGAGAGACCCAGTACTTC. Translation: CASSYSTTRRETQYF.

This clonotype has just a few counts. The chain couples TRBV10-3 to TRBJ2-5; TRBD2 matches at 10 bases. Trimming removed 3 bases from V and 2 bases from J; junction bases left unmatched: 6. The CDR3 has 16 amino acids. Germline CDR1 and CDR2: ENHRY and SYGVKD. The CDR3 here is CAISDDIAGGQETQYF. Written as DNA, the CDR3 is TGTGCCATCAGTGACGACATAGCGGGGGGACAAGAGACCCAGTACTTC.

This clonotype was found many times. The gene calls are TRBV9 and TRBJ2-1; TRBD1 aligns across 7 bases. This CDR3 has 12 amino acids. V was pared by 3 bases and J by 10 bases, with 4 bases of the junction left unmatched. From germline, CDR1 is SGDLS and CDR2 YYNGEE. The CDR3: CASSASRGEQFF. DNA of the CDR3: TGTGCCAGCAGCGCGTCCAGGGGGGAGCAGTTCTTC.

This clonotype was seen more than once but under ten times. The rearrangement uses TRBV7-2 and TRBJ1-6; possible D gene TRBD1, 6 bases. CDR1 is SGHTA and CDR2 is FQGNSA in the germline V gene. The germline V and J ends were trimmed by 2 bases and 9 bases, with 11 bases remaining between them. This CDR3 is 14 amino acids long. The CDR3 sequence: CASSLRGIGSPLHF. The CDR3 region has the DNA TGTGCCAGCAGCTTAAGGGGGATCGGTTCACCCCTCCACTTT.